Detailed here is one TCR beta chain. Its cognate antigen has yet to be identified. Base qualities are not at hand, and no much larger clone is one base apart. The sample originates from a study of blood T cell repertoires in COVID-19 (dated by TCRdb to between 2020 and 2021). For the study in its entirety: Samples covering the acute and convalescent phases of COVID-19 were provided by collaborators in the United States, Italy and Spain. The material from the prospective study consisted of cDNA or gDNA derived from T cells, B-cell-depleted T cells, or PBMCs. Where available, HLA class I and class II types were taken from metadata supplied by the sample provider and were not determined by assay-based typing. Samples were obtained from the ongoing ImmuneRACE study (first 160 participants) and from about 1,300 subjects provided by 6 global collaborators. Subjects who had been exposed to COVID-19, were actively infected with it, or had recovered from it provided the deeply sampled blood TCRbeta repertoires that made up the dataset. Nearly every sample came with metadata listing a de-identified subject ID, COVID-19 status, age in years and sex. The repertoires were made available in a free public database intended to serve as a resource for research on the immune response to SARS-CoV-2.

The study at large found these results: The amount of clinical and demographic metadata varied by source and participant and was provided uncurated.

Whole blood was collected in K2EDTA tubes by collaborating institutions according to the institutions' own protocols. For TCRbeta analysis, collaborators shipped samples as frozen whole blood, isolated PBMCs, or DNA extracted from either of those sample types. TCRbeta CDR3 regions were amplified from genomic DNA by means of the immunoSEQ Assay, a bias-controlled multiplex PCR. Processing in the source paper ran as follows. The number of nucleated cells in each sample was estimated by amplification of reference gene primers within the assay. To quantify the absolute abundance of each unique TCRbeta CDR3 rearrangement, sequence reads were collapsed and filtered. Productive Simpson clonality was computed per sample as the square root of Simpson's diversity index over productive rearrangements. TCRdb obtained this table from immuneACCESS and retained in-frame rearrangements with V and J assigned. These tables miss some clones; where compared with another copy, unresolved V genes account for less than half of the shortfall, and the remainder is unexplained. For V, J and clone size, that table is used; D and trimming come from the DNA. In this sample the table shows about 55,000 clones, roughly 85% of which occur a single time. The ten largest clones capture roughly 6.4% of the sample.

The clonotype was recovered from a human donor in a cohort sampled during active or convalescent COVID-19. Sequencing input: peripheral blood.

The DNA is TGTGCCAGCAGTTACTCGCCTCGGGTCGGGGAAAAACTGTTTTTT. Translated, this gives CASSYSPRVGEKLFF. Recombination connected TRBV6-5 to TRBJ1-4; confidence is insufficient to name the D gene. The CDR3 covers 15 residues, taking in both the cysteine and the phenylalanine. Only CDR3 DNA is held: 45 bases, read in frame from base 1. Via the germline V gene, CDR1 is MNHEY and CDR2 SVGAGI. The V and J ends are trimmed by 0 bases and 8 bases, leaving 13 bases between them.